This TCR beta chain derives from a study of siplizumab effects on memory and regulatory T cells. Findings and limits, study-wide: The study found naive T cells seemingly more diverse than memory cells and seemingly major alloresponse contributors. Of the proliferating CD4+ or CD8+ clones, roughly 75-96% lacked a naive or memory phenotype that could be assigned.

The CDR3 has 12 residues. V trimming: 9 bases; J trimming: 9 bases; junction bases outside the gene matches: 6. In germline, CDR1 is MNHNS, CDR2 SASEGT. Per individual sample, 9.9 x 10^4 or so TCR templates were assayed. Here immunoSEQ multiplex PCR was the method, and the copy in TCRdb shows in-frame clones only, minus some. There are approximately 120,000 clones in the sample; about 91% occur only once, and more than 0.65% lies in the top ten. A note on this clone: Its specificity is unknown.

The specimen sequenced was Tregs sorted from blood. The TCR comes from a human donor in good health. This chain links TRBV6-1 with TRBJ1-2; 11 nucleotides line up with TRBD1. This CDR3 is CASPGTGGSYTF. CDR3 nucleotides: TGTGCCAGTCCCGGGACAGGGGGAAGCTACACCTTC.